A selection of T cell receptor beta chains follows, all from one sample in a study of cytomegalovirus exposure and HLA in healthy donors. Measured with immunoSEQ multiplex PCR; TCRdb has only the in-frame clones, and not every one. The data contain about 210,000 clones, over 80% of them singletons. The sample comprised PBMCs. These receptors were taken from a man aged 35 to 55 in good health and CMV-seropositive. The CDR3 runs from the conserved cysteine through the conserved F or W. D genes are given only for firm matches. Expanded clones are given a class, and other clones once, few, many or no size at all.

.,TRBJ2-5,TRBV5-4,.,TGTGCCAGCAGCCAAGGGGGAGCTCAAGAGACCCAGTACTTC,CASSQGGAQETQYF
.,TRBJ2-2,TRBV18,few,TGTGCCAGCTCACCCTCCAGGGCCGGGGAGCTGTTTTTT,CASSPSRAGELFF
.,TRBJ1-5,TRBV5-1,.,TGCGCCAGCAGCTTCGGGGGTAGCAATCAGCCCCAGCATTTT,CASSFGGSNQPQHF
TRBD1,TRBJ1-2,TRBV27,once,TGTGCCAGCACAGGGGGCTCTGGCTACACCTTC,CASTGGSGYTF
TRBD1,TRBJ1-1,TRBV5-1,.,TGCGCCAGCAGCTTGGGGACAGGGCTGGACGCTTTCTTT,CASSLGTGLDAFF
.,TRBJ1-1,TRBV18,.,TGTGCCAGCTCGCTACAACCCCCGAGGATTCAGGGAATGAACACTGAAGCTTTCTTT,CASSLQPPRIQGMNTEAFF
.,TRBJ2-3,TRBV9,.,TGTGCCAGCAGCGTAGTGCCGCTCGGAGATACGCAGTATTTT,CASSVVPLGDTQYF
TRBD1,TRBJ2-2,TRBV27,.,TGTGCCAGCAGTTTCTTGGGACAGGGGACCGGGGAGCTGTTTTTT,CASSFLGQGTGELFF
.,TRBJ2-1,TRBV5-4,once,TGTGCCAGCAGCTTGCAACAGTACAATGAGCAGTTCTTC,CASSLQQYNEQFF
TRBD1,TRBJ2-2,TRBV15,.,TGTGCCACCAGCAGAGATTATGCCGGACAGGGGATGACCGGGGAGCTGTTTTTT,CATSRDYAGQGMTGELFF
.,TRBJ2-2,TRBV19,.,TGTGCCAGTAGTATATTGTGGAGCACCGGGGAGCTGTTTTTT,CASSILWSTGELFF
.,TRBJ1-1,TRBV9,.,TGTGCCAGCAGCGTAGATGCGGGCACTGAAGCTTTCTTT,CASSVDAGTEAFF
.,TRBJ1-4,TRBV5-6,.,TGTGCCAGCAGCCGCGGACAAGTGGATGAAAAACTGTTTTTT,CASSRGQVDEKLFF
TRBD1,TRBJ1-1,TRBV2,.,TGTGCCAGCAGGTTGACAGGGGATAGGGCTGAAGCTTTCTTT,CASRLTGDRAEAFF
.,TRBJ2-1,TRBV10-3,.,TGTGCCATCAGTGAAATCGAGCGGACTAACAATGAGCAGTTCTTC,CAISEIERTNNEQFF
TRBD1,TRBJ2-2,TRBV6-1,.,TGTGCCAGCGCAAGGGACAGGGTTCACACCGGGGAGCTGTTTTTT,CASARDRVHTGELFF
.,TRBJ1-2,TRBV2,once,TGTGCCAGCAGTGAATCAGCGAAATCTTGGGGCTACACCTTC,CASSESAKSWGYTF
TRBD1,TRBJ1-5,TRBV27,.,TGTGCCAGCAGATCTGACAGGGCCGTCGGGCAGCCCCAGCATTTT,CASRSDRAVGQPQHF
.,TRBJ1-6,TRBV5-1,.,TGCGCCAGCAGCCCCAGCGCGAGCTCCTATAATTCACCCCTCCACTTT,CASSPSASSYNSPLHF
TRBD1,TRBJ2-1,TRBV29-1,.,TGCAGCGCTCCGGGACAGGGGGCAAATGAGCAGTTCTTC,CSAPGQGANEQFF
.,TRBJ1-1,TRBV4-1,few,TGCGCCAGCAGCCCACCGAGGAACACTGAAGCTTTCTTT,CASSPPRNTEAFF
TRBD2,TRBJ2-5,TRBV6-5,.,TGTGCCAGCAACCGAGCGGGAGTTAGGCAAGAGACCCAGTACTTC,CASNRAGVRQETQYF
TRBD2,TRBJ2-7,TRBV7-2,.,TGTGCCAGCAGCTTAATTGGTAGCGGGAACTCCTACGAGCAGTACTTC,CASSLIGSGNSYEQYF
TRBD1,TRBJ2-7,TRBV2,.,TGTGCCAGCAGTGCCGGGACAGGTCCGAGCGAGCAGTACTTC,CASSAGTGPSEQYF
TRBD1,TRBJ1-2,TRBV19,.,TGTGCCAGTAGTGCCCTTCCCGGGACAGGGGGTTCATATGGCTACACCTTC,CASSALPGTGGSYGYTF
TRBD1,TRBJ1-5,TRBV27,.,TGTGCCAGCAGTTTAAAGACAGGGGGCCATCAGCCCCAGCATTTT,CASSLKTGGHQPQHF
TRBD2,TRBJ2-1,TRBV6-5,.,TGTGCCAGCAGTACCCCTAGCGGGAGTGAGCAGTTCTTC,CASSTPSGSEQFF
.,TRBJ1-5,TRBV6-1,.,TGTGCCAGCAGTGAAGACAGGGAGAGCAATCAGCCCCAGCATTTT,CASSEDRESNQPQHF
TRBD2,TRBJ2-7,TRBV18,once,TGTGCCAGCTCACGAGCGGGAGGAGAGTACGAGCAATACTTC,CASSRAGGEYEQYF
TRBD1,TRBJ1-5,TRBV18,.,TGTGCCAGCTCCTCTTGGGACAGGGATCAGCCCCAGCATTTT,CASSSWDRDQPQHF
TRBD2,TRBJ2-1,TRBV10-2,.,TGCGCCAGCTGGGAACCGGGACTAGCGAGGGAGCAGTTCTTC,CASWEPGLAREQFF
TRBD2,TRBJ2-1,TRBV7-6,.,TGTGCCAGCAGCGCCCTAGCGGGAGATATTGGTGAGCAGTTCTTC,CASSALAGDIGEQFF
TRBD2,TRBJ2-5,TRBV19,.,TGTGCCAGTAGTTCGGGGACTAGCTGGAAACAAGAGACCCAGTACTTC,CASSSGTSWKQETQYF
.,TRBJ1-1,TRBV2,.,TGTGCCAGCAGTGTCGGAGGGCCACGAGCTTTCTTT,CASSVGGPRAFF
.,TRBJ1-5,TRBV6-5,.,TGTGCCACCGCGGCGGGGGCCGATCAGCCCCAGCATTTT,CATAAGADQPQHF
TRBD1,TRBJ1-1,TRBV5-1,.,TGCGCCAGCAGCTTGACAGGGGGCATAAACACTGAAGCTTTCTTT,CASSLTGGINTEAFF
TRBD1,TRBJ1-2,TRBV6-4,.,TGTGCCAGCAGTGACCCGGACAGGGGAAACTATGGCTACACCTTC,CASSDPDRGNYGYTF
TRBD1,TRBJ2-5,TRBV6-5,few,TGTGCCAGCAGACCGCAGAGACAGGGGGTGGAGACCCAGTACTTC,CASRPQRQGVETQYF
TRBD2,TRBJ2-1,TRBV6-4,.,TGTGCCAGCAGTGGAAATGGACTAGCGGGATACAATGAGCAGTTCTTC,CASSGNGLAGYNEQFF
.,TRBJ2-3,TRBV12-5,.,TGTGCTAGTGGTTTGGCAGGGACAGATACGCAGTATTTT,CASGLAGTDTQYF
TRBD2,TRBJ2-1,TRBV7-7,.,TGTGCCAGCAGCGAAACCTTAGCGGGAGGAAGCAATGAGCAGTTCTTC,CASSETLAGGSNEQFF
TRBD2,TRBJ2-3,TRBV18,.,TGTGCCAGCTCACCACAAAAATTAGCGGGAGGGCCCAACACAGATACGCAGTATTTT,CASSPQKLAGGPNTDTQYF
TRBD2,TRBJ2-7,TRBV18,.,TGTGCCAGCTCACCACCGTCTAGCGGGGGCTACGAGCAGTACTTC,CASSPPSSGGYEQYF
.,TRBJ1-2,TRBV6-1,.,TGTGCCAGCAGTGAAGGACGGGTCTATGGCTACACCTTC,CASSEGRVYGYTF
TRBD1,TRBJ2-2,TRBV5-1,.,TGCGCCAGCGGGACAGGGGTCCTCACCGGGGAGCTGTTTTTT,CASGTGVLTGELFF
.,TRBJ2-7,TRBV10-3,.,TGTGCCATCAGTGAGTCCCGGAGTACTAGGGTGGGCGAGCAGTACTTC,CAISESRSTRVGEQYF
TRBD2,TRBJ2-1,TRBV10-3,once,TGTGCCATCAGTGAACTAGCGGGAGGCCTCTACAATGAGCAGTTCTTC,CAISELAGGLYNEQFF
TRBD2,TRBJ2-6,TRBV5-1,.,TGCGCCAGCAGCCTCCCTGGGACTAGCGGGAGAAGTCCCTCTGGGGCCAACGTCCTGACTTTC,CASSLPGTSGRSPSGANVLTF
TRBD2,TRBJ2-5,TRBV2,.,TGTGCCAGCAGTGAGTGGGGGGGACTAGTGACGGAGACCCAGTACTTC,CASSEWGGLVTETQYF
.,TRBJ2-3,TRBV27,.,TGTGCCAGCAGTTTAGTAGGGGGAGCGGCGAGCTCTACAGATACGCAGTATTTT,CASSLVGGAASSTDTQYF
TRBD2,TRBJ2-1,TRBV7-9,.,TGTGCCAGCAGCACCCTCGGCGGGAGTAGCAATGAGCAGTTCTTC,CASSTLGGSSNEQFF
.,TRBJ1-5,TRBV19,.,TGTGCCAGTAGTATGTGGAGAATGAGCAATCAGCCCCAGCATTTT,CASSMWRMSNQPQHF
TRBD2,TRBJ2-5,TRBV9,.,TGTGCCAGCAGCGTAGAGACTAGCGAGGGAGGGGCCCAGTACTTC,CASSVETSEGGAQYF
.,TRBJ1-1,TRBV19,.,TGTGCCACTAAGGCGGGGGACGGCTTCGAGGACACTGAAGCTTTCTTT,CATKAGDGFEDTEAFF
.,TRBJ2-4,TRBV9,once,TGTGCCAGCAGCCCCCCCAGGGGAGACATTCAGTACTTC,CASSPPRGDIQYF
TRBD1,TRBJ1-1,TRBV18,.,TGTGCCAGCTCAGGTTTACAGGGGGCTGCGATGAACACTGAAGCTTTCTTT,CASSGLQGAAMNTEAFF
TRBD2,TRBJ2-3,TRBV11-2,.,TGTGCCAGCAGCTTGTGGGAGGGCCGGTCAGATACGCAGTATTTT,CASSLWEGRSDTQYF
TRBD1,TRBJ2-7,TRBV18,once,TGTGCCAGCTCACCGGTAGGGACAGGGAAGTACGAGCAGTACTTC,CASSPVGTGKYEQYF
TRBD2,TRBJ2-5,TRBV11-2,.,TGTGCCAGCAGCCCCCCCGGGGTAGCGGGAGCAGAGACCCAGTACTTC,CASSPPGVAGAETQYF